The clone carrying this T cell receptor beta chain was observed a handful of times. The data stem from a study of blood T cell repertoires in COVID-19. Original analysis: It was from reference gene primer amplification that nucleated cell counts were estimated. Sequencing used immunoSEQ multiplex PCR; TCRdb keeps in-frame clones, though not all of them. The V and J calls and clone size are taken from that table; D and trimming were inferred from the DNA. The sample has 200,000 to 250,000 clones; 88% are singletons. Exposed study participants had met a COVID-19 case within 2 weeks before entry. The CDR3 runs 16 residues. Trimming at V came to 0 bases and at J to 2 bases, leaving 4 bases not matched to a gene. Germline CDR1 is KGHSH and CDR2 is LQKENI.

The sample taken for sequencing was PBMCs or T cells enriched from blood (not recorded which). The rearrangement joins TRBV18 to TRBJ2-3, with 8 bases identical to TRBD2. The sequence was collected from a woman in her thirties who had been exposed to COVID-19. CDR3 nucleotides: TGTGCCAGCTCACCACCGCAAGGACTAGCCACAGATACGCAGTATTTT. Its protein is CASSPPQGLATDTQYF.